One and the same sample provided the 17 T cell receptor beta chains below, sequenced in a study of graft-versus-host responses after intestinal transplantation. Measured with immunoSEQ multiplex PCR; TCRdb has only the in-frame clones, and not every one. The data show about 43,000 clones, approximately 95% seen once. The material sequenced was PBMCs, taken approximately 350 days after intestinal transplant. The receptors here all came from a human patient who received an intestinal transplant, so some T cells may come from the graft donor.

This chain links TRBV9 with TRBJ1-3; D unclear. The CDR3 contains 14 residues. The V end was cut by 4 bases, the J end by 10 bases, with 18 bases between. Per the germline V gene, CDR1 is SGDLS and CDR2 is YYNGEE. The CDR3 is CASSSRTGINTIYF. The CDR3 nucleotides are TGTGCCAGCAGCTCCAGGACGGGGATCAATACCATATATTTT. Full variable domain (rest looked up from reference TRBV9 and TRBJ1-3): DSGVTQTPKHLITATGQRVTLRCSPRSGDLSVYWYQQSLDQGLQFLIQYYNGEERAKGNILERFSAQQFPDLHSELNLSSLELGDSALYFCASSSRTGINTIYFGEGSWLTVV.

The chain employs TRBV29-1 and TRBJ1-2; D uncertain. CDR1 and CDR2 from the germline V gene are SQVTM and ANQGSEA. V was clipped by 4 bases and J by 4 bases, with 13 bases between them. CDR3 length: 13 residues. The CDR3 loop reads CSVAEGWGYGYTF. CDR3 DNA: TGCAGCGTTGCAGAGGGCTGGGGCTATGGCTACACCTTC.

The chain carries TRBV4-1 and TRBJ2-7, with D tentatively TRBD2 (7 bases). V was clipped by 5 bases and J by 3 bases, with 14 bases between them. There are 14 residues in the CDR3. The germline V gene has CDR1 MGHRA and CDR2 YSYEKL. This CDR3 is CASSRGGGGYEQYF. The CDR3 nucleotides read TGCGCCAGCAGCAGGGGGGGAGGGGGCTACGAGCAGTACTTC.

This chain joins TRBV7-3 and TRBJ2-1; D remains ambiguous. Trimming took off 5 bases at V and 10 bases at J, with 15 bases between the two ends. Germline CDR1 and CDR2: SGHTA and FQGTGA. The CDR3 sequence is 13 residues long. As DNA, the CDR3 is TGTGCCAGCAGCCCAAAAAACGACCACGAGCAGTTCTTC. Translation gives CASSPKNDHEQFF. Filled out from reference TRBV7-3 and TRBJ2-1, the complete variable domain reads GAGVSQTPSNKVTEKGKYVELRCDPISGHTALYWYRQSLGQGPEFLIYFQGTGAADDSGLPNDRFFAVRPEGSVSTLKIQRTERGDSAVYLCASSPKNDHEQFFGPGTRLTVL.

In DNA, the CDR3 is TGCGCCAGCAGCTTACCCCAGGGGGGGAAACTAGCGGGGAGCACAGATACGCAGTATTTT. Its protein product is CASSLPQGGKLAGSTDTQYF. V is TRBV5-1 and J is TRBJ2-3, with 10 bases identical to TRBD2. V trimming: 2 bases; J trimming: 0 bases; junction bases outside the gene matches: 15. CDR1 and CDR2 from the germline V gene are SGHRS and YFSETQ. The CDR3 extends over 20 amino acids.

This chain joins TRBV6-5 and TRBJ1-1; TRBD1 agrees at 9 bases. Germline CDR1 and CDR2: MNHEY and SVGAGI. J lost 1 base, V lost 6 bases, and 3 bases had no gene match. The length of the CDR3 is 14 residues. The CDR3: CASSLGQGNTEAFF. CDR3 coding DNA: TGTGCCAGCAGCCTGGGACAGGGGAACACTGAAGCTTTCTTT.

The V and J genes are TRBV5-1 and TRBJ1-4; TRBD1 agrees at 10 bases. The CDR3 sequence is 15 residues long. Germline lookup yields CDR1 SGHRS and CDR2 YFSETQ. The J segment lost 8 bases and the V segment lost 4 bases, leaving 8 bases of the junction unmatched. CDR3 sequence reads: CASSPDRGRGEKLFF. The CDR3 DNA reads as TGCGCCAGCAGCCCCGACAGGGGGCGAGGAGAAAAACTGTTTTTT. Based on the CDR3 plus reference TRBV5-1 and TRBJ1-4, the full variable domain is KAGVTQTPRYLIKTRGQQVTLSCSPISGHRSVSWYQQTPGQGLQFLFEYFSETQRNKGNFPGRFSGRQFSNSRSEMNVSTLELGDSALYLCASSPDRGRGEKLFFGSGTQLSVL.

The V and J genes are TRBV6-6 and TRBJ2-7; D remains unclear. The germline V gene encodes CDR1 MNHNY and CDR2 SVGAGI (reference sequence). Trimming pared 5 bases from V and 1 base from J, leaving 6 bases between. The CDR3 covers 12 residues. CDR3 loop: CASSQTSYEQYF. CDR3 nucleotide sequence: TGTGCCAGCAGTCAGACTTCCTACGAGCAGTACTTC.

Here the CDR3 reads CASSIDRGTGTYNEQFF. CDR3 DNA: TGTGCCAGTAGTATAGATCGGGGGACAGGGACCTACAATGAGCAGTTCTTC. The chain links TRBV19 to TRBJ2-1; 9 bases are shared with TRBD1. J lost 2 bases, V lost 0 bases, and 5 bases had no gene match. Germline assignment: CDR1 LNHDA and CDR2 SQIVND (reference sequence). CDR3 length equals 17 residues.

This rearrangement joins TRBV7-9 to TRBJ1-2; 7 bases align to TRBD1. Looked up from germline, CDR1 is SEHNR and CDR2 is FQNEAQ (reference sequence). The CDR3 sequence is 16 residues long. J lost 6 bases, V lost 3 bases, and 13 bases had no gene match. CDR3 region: CASSFLASGQDNGYTF. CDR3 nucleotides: TGTGCCAGCAGCTTTCTCGCGAGCGGACAGGACAATGGCTACACCTTC.

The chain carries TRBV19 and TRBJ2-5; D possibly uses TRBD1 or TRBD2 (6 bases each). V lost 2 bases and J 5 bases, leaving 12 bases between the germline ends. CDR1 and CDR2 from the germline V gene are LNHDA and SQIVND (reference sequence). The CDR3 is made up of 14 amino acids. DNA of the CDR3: TGTGCCAGTAGTATATTCTGGGGGGCCGAGACCCAGTACTTC. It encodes CASSIFWGAETQYF.

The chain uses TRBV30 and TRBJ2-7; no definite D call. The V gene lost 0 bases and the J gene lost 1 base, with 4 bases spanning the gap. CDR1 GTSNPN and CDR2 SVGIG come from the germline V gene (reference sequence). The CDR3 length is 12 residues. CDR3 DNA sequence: TGTGCCTGGAGTGTACAGTCCTACGAGCAGTACTTC. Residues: CAWSVQSYEQYF.

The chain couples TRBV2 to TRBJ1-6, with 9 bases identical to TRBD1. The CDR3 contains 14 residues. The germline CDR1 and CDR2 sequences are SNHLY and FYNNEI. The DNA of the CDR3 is TGTGCAAGCGAGAGACAGGGGGAGTATTCACCCCTCCACTTT. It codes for CASERQGEYSPLHF. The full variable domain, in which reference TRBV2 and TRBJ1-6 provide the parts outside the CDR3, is EPEVTQTPSHQVTQMGQEVILRCVPISNHLYFYWYRQILGQKVEFLVSFYNNEISEKSEIFDDQFSVERPDGSNFTLKIRSTKLEDSAMYFCASERQGEYSPLHFGNGTRLTVT.

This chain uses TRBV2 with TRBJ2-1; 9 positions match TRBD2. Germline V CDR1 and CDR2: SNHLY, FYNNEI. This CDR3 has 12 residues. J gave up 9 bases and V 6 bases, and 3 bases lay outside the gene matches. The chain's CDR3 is CASRLTSGEQFF. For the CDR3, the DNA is TGTGCCAGCAGGCTGACTAGCGGTGAGCAGTTCTTC.

Written as DNA, the CDR3 is TGCGCCAGCAGAGGAGGGGACTACAATGAGCAGTTCTTC. This codes for CASRGGDYNEQFF. The chain uses TRBV5-1 and TRBJ2-1; maybe TRBD2 (6 bases). The V and J ends lost 5 bases and 3 bases respectively, with 9 bases between them. From germline, CDR1 is SGHRS and CDR2 YFSETQ. The CDR3 consists of 13 residues.

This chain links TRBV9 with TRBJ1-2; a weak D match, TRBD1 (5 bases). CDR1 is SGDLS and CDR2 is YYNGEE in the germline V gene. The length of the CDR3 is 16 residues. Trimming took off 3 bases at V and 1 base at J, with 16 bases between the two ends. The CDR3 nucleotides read TGTGCCAGCAGCGGGTACCGGGGCGAAGTTAACTATGGCTACACCTTC. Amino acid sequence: CASSGYRGEVNYGYTF. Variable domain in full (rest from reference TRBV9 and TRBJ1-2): DSGVTQTPKHLITATGQRVTLRCSPRSGDLSVYWYQQSLDQGLQFLIQYYNGEERAKGNILERFSAQQFPDLHSELNLSSLELGDSALYFCASSGYRGEVNYGYTFGSGTRLTVV.

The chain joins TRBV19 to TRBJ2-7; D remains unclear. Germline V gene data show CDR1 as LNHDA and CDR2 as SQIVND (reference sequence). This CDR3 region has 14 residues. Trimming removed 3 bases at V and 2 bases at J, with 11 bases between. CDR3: CASSISAGAYEQYF. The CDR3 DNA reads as TGTGCCAGTAGTATCTCGGCCGGAGCCTACGAGCAGTACTTC.